Following are 10 T cell receptor beta chains from one sample sequenced in a study of CD8 T cells in ankylosing spondylitis. TCRdb analysed the 5' RACE reads with MiXCR anew, one entry per CDR3 protein. The sample carries about 260,000 distinct CDR3 sequences, roughly a quarter recorded once. The sequencing sample was made of blood, either unsorted or a sorted T cell fraction (not recorded which). These receptors were obtained from a male donor with ankylosing spondylitis or in good health (not recorded which).

The rearrangement joins TRBV12-3 or TRBV12-4 to TRBJ1-1, with TRBD1 as a possible D gene (6 bases). V lost 1 base and J 3 bases, leaving 6 bases between the germline ends. The CDR3 spans 13 residues. The CDR3 bases are TGTGCCAGCAGTTTAGGGGGGCACACTGAAGCTTTCTTT. The encoded protein is CASSLGGHTEAFF.

The chain is built from TRBV10-3 and TRBJ1-2; tentatively, D is TRBD1 (6 bases). V gave up 0 bases and J gave up 5 bases, with 16 bases separating them. Germline loops: CDR1 ENHRY, CDR2 SYGVKD. The CDR3 sequence is 16 residues long. The DNA for the CDR3 is TGTGCCATCAGTGAGTCGAGGGCCACAGGGAATTATGGCTACACCTTC. It encodes CAISESRATGNYGYTF.

J is TRBJ2-7 and V is TRBV7-2, with D perhaps given as TRBD1 or TRBD2 (5 bases each). There are 14 residues in the CDR3. The germline CDR1 and CDR2 sequences are SGHTA and FQGNSA. Trimming removed 5 bases from V and 6 bases from J, with 17 bases in between. This chain's CDR3 is CASSTRRTDSEQYF. The CDR3 nucleotides are TGTGCCAGCAGCACCAGACGGACTGACAGCGAGCAGTACTTC.

The chain uses TRBV15 and TRBJ2-1; perhaps D is TRBD1 or TRBD2 (5 bases each). The V gene lost 3 bases and the J gene lost 8 bases, with 17 bases spanning the gap. Per germline, CDR1 LNHNV and CDR2 YYDKDF (reference sequence). The CDR3 consists of 15 residues. CDR3 region: CATSSGGVLVDEQFF. Here the CDR3 DNA reads TGTGCCACCAGCAGTGGGGGAGTCTTGGTGGATGAGCAGTTCTTC.

The chain recombines TRBV7-9 with TRBJ2-1; the D call may be TRBD1 or TRBD2 (5 bases each). This CDR3 spans 14 amino acids. Germline CDR1 and CDR2: SEHNR and FQNEAQ (reference sequence). The V end lost 2 bases, the J end lost 6 bases, and 11 bases lay between the germline ends. CDR3 coding DNA: TGTGCCAGCAGCTTAACCGGGACCTCCAATGAGCAGTTCTTC. Residues: CASSLTGTSNEQFF.

On this clonotype: This may stem from a read error, because a much larger clone lies one nucleotide away. The CDR3 sequence: CSVDGGSTDTQYF. In nucleotides, the CDR3 is TGCAGCGTTGACGGCGGAAGCACAGATACGCAGTATTTT. The chain joins TRBV29-1 to TRBJ2-3; D ambiguous. Germline CDR1 and CDR2: SQVTM and ANQGSEA. Trimming removed 3 bases at V and 0 bases at J, with 7 bases between. The CDR3 consists of 13 residues.

The J gene is TRBJ1-2, the V gene TRBV6-5, with 8 bases aligning to TRBD1. The trim removed 8 bases at V and 8 bases at J, leaving 4 bases unmatched. The CDR3 has 11 residues. Germline CDR1 is MNHEY and CDR2 is SVGAGI. The CDR3 loop is CASGQGLGYTF. The CDR3 bases are TGTGCCAGCGGACAGGGTTTGGGCTACACCTTC.

The gene calls are TRBV5-1 and TRBJ2-7; TRBD1 matches at 11 bases. Trimming cost V 3 bases and J 2 bases; bases outside gene matches: 7. Germline V gene lookup returns CDR1 SGHRS and CDR2 YFSETQ. The CDR3 has 16 residues. CDR3 sequence reads: CASSWGPGQGAYEQYF. CDR3 DNA sequence: TGCGCCAGCAGCTGGGGACCGGGACAGGGGGCCTACGAGCAGTACTTC.

This clonotype was observed a handful of times. The gene calls are TRBV12-3 or TRBV12-4 and TRBJ2-7; 10 bases map to TRBD1. Trimming cost V 4 bases and J 3 bases; bases outside gene matches: 3. This CDR3 comprises 14 residues. The CDR3 DNA sequence: TGTGCCAGCAGTTCAGGACAGGGGGGCTACGAGCAGTACTTC. Translated, it gives CASSSGQGGYEQYF.

This clonotype was seen ten or more times. CDR3 DNA sequence: TGTGCCAGCAGTAAGACTAGCGGGGGGACTGTCAATACGCAGTATTTT. Translating gives CASSKTSGGTVNTQYF. The chain combines TRBV27 with TRBJ2-3, with 13 bases aligning to TRBD2. Germline V CDR1 and CDR2: MNHEY, SMNVEV (reference sequence). V was pared by 5 bases and J by 7 bases, with 9 bases of the junction left unmatched. The CDR3 has 16 amino acids.